The TCR beta chain described here comes from a study of STAT5B mutations in CD4+ large granular lymphocyte leukemia. Study outcomes and limitations: Less than 30% of private leukemic clonotypes occurred rarely in other patients' non-leukemic repertoires. Without putative leukemic clones, patient CD4-sorted repertoires remained more clonal than healthy CD4+ repertoires.

As concerns this clone: What it binds is unknown.

Clones were sequenced by immunoSEQ multiplex PCR, and TCRdb holds only the in-frame ones, with some missing. The table includes around 25,000 clones, less than 80% detected once. The ends lost 2 bases at V and 3 bases at J; junction bases unmatched: 3. This CDR3 is built from 16 residues. The germline V gene has CDR1 KGHSH and CDR2 LQKENI. Controls came from buffy coats of healthy blood donors. V usage is TRBV18 and J usage is TRBJ2-7, with 14 bases aligning to TRBD2. The specimen sequenced was CD4+ T cells from blood buffy coats. This clonotype was obtained from a human donor in good health. CDR3 nucleotides: TGTGCCAGCTCACCATCCGGGACTAGCGGGGGCTACGAGCAGTACTTC. Its protein is CASSPSGTSGGYEQYF. Full variable domain (missing parts from reference TRBV18 and TRBJ2-7): NAGVMQNPRHLVRRRGQEARLRCSPMKGHSHVYWYRQLPEEGLKFMVYLQKENIIDESGMPKERFSAEFPKEGPSILRIQQVVRGDSAAYFCASSPSGTSGGYEQYFGPGTRLTVT.